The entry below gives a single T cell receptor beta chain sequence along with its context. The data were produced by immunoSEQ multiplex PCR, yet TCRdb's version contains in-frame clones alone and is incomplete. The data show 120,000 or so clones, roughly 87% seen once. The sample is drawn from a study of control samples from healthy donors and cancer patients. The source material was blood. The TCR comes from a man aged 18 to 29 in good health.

As DNA, the CDR3 is TGTGCCAGCAGCCAAACCAGGACAGGAGGGACCGGGGAGCTGTTTTTT. As protein: CASSQTRTGGTGELFF. This chain connects TRBV3-1 (or the pseudogene TRBV3-2) to TRBJ2-2; D perhaps matches TRBD1 (7 bases). The CDR3 contains 16 residues. Germline CDR1 LGHDT, CDR2 YNNKEL (reference sequence). Trimming left V 2 bases short and J 5 bases short, with 15 bases between.